This T cell receptor beta chain was documented in a study of OX40 agonist ivuxolimab in advanced cancers. At the level of the study: Prior anti-PD-1, anti-PD-L1 or anti-CTLA-4 therapy did not bar entry, and approximately 40% had some. Regarding the study as a whole: Clones of CD4+ and CD8+ blood T cells grew by week 6 at doses of 0.1 to 3.0 mg/kg.

As regards this clone: Its cognate antigen is unknown.

CDR1 and CDR2 (germline): MNHNS, SASEGT. The CDR3 is made up of 13 amino acids. V was trimmed by 6 bases and J by 1 base, leaving 7 bases between them. Using immunoSEQ multiplex PCR, the repertoire was profiled, and TCRdb retains in-frame clones only, with some absent. The table lists 60,000 to 85,000 clones, approximately 80% of them singletons. This clonotype was sampled from an adult with an advanced solid tumor such as melanoma, head and neck, liver or kidney cancer. This chain joins TRBV6-1 and TRBJ1-3; D not resolved. Sequencing was performed on CD4+ or CD8+ T cells sorted from blood, taken in a trial of the OX40 agonist ivuxolimab. The CDR3: CASSSSSGNTIYF. The DNA for the CDR3 is TGTGCCAGCAGCTCTTCTTCTGGAAACACCATATATTTT.